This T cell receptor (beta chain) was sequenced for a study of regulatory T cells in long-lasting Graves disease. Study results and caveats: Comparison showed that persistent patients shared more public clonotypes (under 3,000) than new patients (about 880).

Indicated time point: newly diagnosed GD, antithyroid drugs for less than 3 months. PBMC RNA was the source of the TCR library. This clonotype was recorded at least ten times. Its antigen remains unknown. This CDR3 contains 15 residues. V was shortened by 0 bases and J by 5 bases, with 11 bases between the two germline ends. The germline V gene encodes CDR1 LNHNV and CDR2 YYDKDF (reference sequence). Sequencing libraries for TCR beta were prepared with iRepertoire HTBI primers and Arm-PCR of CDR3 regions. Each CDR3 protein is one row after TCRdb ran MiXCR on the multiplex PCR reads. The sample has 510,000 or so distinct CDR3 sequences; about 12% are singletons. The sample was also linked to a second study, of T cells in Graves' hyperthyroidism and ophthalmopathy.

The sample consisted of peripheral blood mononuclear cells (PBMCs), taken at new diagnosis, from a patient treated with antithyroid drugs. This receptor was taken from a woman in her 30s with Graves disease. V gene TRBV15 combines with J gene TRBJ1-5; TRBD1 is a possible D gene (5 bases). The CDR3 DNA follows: TGTGCCACCAGCAGAGATTCCCAGGGTCATCAGCCCCAGCATTTT. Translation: CATSRDSQGHQPQHF.